This TCR beta chain came from a study of blood T cell repertoires in COVID-19. Study overall: COVID-19 samples from acute and convalescent phases originated in the United States, Italy and Spain. Sample material is recorded as cDNA or gDNA derived from T cells, B-cell-depleted T cells, or PBMCs.

Original methodology: The authors estimated nucleated cell counts from reference gene primer amplification. The method was immunoSEQ multiplex PCR; TCRdb's version includes in-frame clones alone and lacks a portion of them. V and J calls and clone size are copied from that table; D and trimming were computed from the DNA. The sample carries 250,000 to 350,000 clones, about 87% recorded once. The CDR3 extends over 12 amino acids. The specimen sequenced was peripheral blood. This sequence joins TRBV21-1 and TRBJ1-1; TRBD1 is taken as the D call from the table, unchecked against the DNA. TRBV21-1 is marked as a pseudogene. This receptor was taken from a woman between 50 and 59 years old who had recovered from COVID-19. The CDR3 DNA follows: TGTGCCAGCAGCAAATCGCGACAGAGGGCTTTCTTT. It translates to CASSKSRQRAFF.